The 30 T cell receptor beta chains given below trace back to one sample, sequenced in a study of Ad26.COV2.S vaccination and SARS-CoV-2 variants. Sample treatment: around 19 received Ad26.COV2.S at low or high dose, single or two shots; 5 received placebo; per-sample allocation not given. Following the first vaccine or placebo injection, samples were taken on day 63. Sequencing used immunoSEQ multiplex PCR; TCRdb keeps in-frame clones, though not all of them. The sample has a few hundred thousand clones, roughly 85% seen once. The starting material was peripheral blood, obtained in a trial of Ad26.COV2.S vaccine versus placebo. The receptors here all came from a person between 18 and 60 years old who received the Ad26.COV2.S COVID-19 vaccine or a placebo.

V usage is TRBV9 and J usage is TRBJ2-7; 9 bases are shared with TRBD1. J was trimmed by 4 bases and V by 4 bases; bases with no gene match: 15. CDR1 and CDR2 from the germline V gene are SGDLS and YYNGEE. The CDR3 has 17 amino acids. DNA for the CDR3: TGTGCCAGCAGCCCTCAGATACAGGGGGCAGTTGGATACGAGCAGTACTTC. Amino acids: CASSPQIQGAVGYEQYF. Complete variable domain (other parts from reference TRBV9 and TRBJ2-7): DSGVTQTPKHLITATGQRVTLRCSPRSGDLSVYWYQQSLDQGLQFLIQYYNGEERAKGNILERFSAQQFPDLHSELNLSSLELGDSALYFCASSPQIQGAVGYEQYFGPGTRLTVT.

The CDR3 nucleotides read TGTGCCAGCAGCTTCCGACTAGCGGGGGGGGAGACCCAGTACTTC. This sequence encodes CASSFRLAGGETQYF. The rearrangement links TRBV5-6 to TRBJ2-5, with 14 bases identical to TRBD2. Germline trimming cut 2 bases from V and 5 bases from J; bases unmatched to any gene: 2. There are 15 residues in the CDR3. Looked up from germline, CDR1 is SGHDT and CDR2 is YYEEEE.

The chain employs TRBV24-1 and TRBJ2-1; 11 nucleotides line up with TRBD1. J lost 6 bases, V lost 3 bases, and 3 bases had no gene match. In germline, CDR1 is KGHDR, CDR2 SFDVKD. This CDR3 region has 15 residues. CDR3 nucleotide sequence: TGTGCCACCAGTGATCCCGGGACAGGGGGCAATGAGCAGTTCTTC. As protein: CATSDPGTGGNEQFF.

The J gene is TRBJ1-3, the V gene TRBV29-1; D gene ambiguous. The CDR3 is 11 amino acids. Germline loops: CDR1 SQVTM, CDR2 ANQGSEA. The V end was cut by 4 bases, the J end by 4 bases, with 5 bases between. CDR3 sequence (DNA): TGCAGCGTTGCTTGGGGAAACACCATATATTTT. This sequence encodes CSVAWGNTIYF. Full variable domain (rest looked up from reference TRBV29-1 and TRBJ1-3): SAVISQKPSRDICQRGTSLTIQCQVDSQVTMMFWYRQQPGQSLTLIATANQGSEATYESGFVIDKFPISRPNLTFSTLTVSNMSPEDSSIYLCSVAWGNTIYFGEGSWLTVV.

This clone appeared a few times. The rearrangement uses TRBV30 and TRBJ1-5; D perhaps matches TRBD1 (5 bases). Germline lookup yields CDR1 GTSNPN and CDR2 SVGIG (reference sequence). V was clipped by 0 bases and J by 7 bases, with 7 bases between them. The CDR3 sequence is 12 residues long. The CDR3 DNA reads as TGTGCCTGGAGTGTAGCAGGGCAGCCCCAGCATTTT. Residues: CAWSVAGQPQHF.

V and J are TRBV2 and TRBJ2-5; D is possibly TRBD2 (6 bases). The V gene lost 6 bases and the J gene lost 7 bases, with 6 bases spanning the gap. This CDR3 is 10 amino acids long. The V gene's germline CDR1 is SNHLY and CDR2 FYNNEI. CDR3 sequence: CASRGGTQYF. CDR3 bases: TGTGCCAGCAGGGGGGGGACCCAGTACTTC.

A single count supports this clone. This rearrangement joins TRBV12-3 or TRBV12-4 to TRBJ1-2; D may be TRBD1 (5 bases). V lost 6 bases to trimming and J lost 4 bases, with 12 bases between them. CDR3 size: 13 residues. CDR3 sequence reads: CASSPGTIYGYTF. CDR3 nucleotides: TGTGCCAGCAGCCCCGGGACTATCTATGGCTACACCTTC.

In DNA form, the CDR3 reads TGTGCCAGCAGCCCGATTAGCTTTTCCTACAATGAGCAGTTCTTC. Its protein product is CASSPISFSYNEQFF. The rearrangement links TRBV7-9 to TRBJ2-1; no clear D gene. Looked up from germline, CDR1 is SEHNR and CDR2 is FQNEAQ (reference sequence). CDR3 length equals 15 residues. V lost 5 bases, J lost 1 base, and 12 bases lay in between. Drawing the rest from reference TRBV7-9 and TRBJ2-1, the complete variable domain is DTGVSQNPRHKITKRGQNVTFRCDPISEHNRLYWYRQTLGQGPEFLTYFQNEAQLEKSRLLSDRFSAERPKGSFSTLEIQRTEQGDSAMYLCASSPISFSYNEQFFGPGTRLTVL.

This chain uses TRBV9 with TRBJ2-7; 8 bases match TRBD2. Germline CDR1 reads SGDLS; CDR2 reads YYNGEE. There are 20 residues in the CDR3. V lost 4 bases, J lost 2 bases, and 23 bases stayed unmatched. The DNA for the CDR3 is TGTGCCAGCAGCTCAAGTAGCGTAGAAGGTCGAGCGGGGGCAGCCTACGAGCAGTACTTC. Protein product: CASSSSSVEGRAGAAYEQYF.

A few counts support this clone. J is TRBJ2-7 and V is TRBV25-1, with D hard to call. The germline V and J ends were trimmed by 2 bases and 6 bases, with 11 bases remaining between them. Per the germline V gene, CDR1 is MGHDK and CDR2 is SYGVNS. This CDR3 spans 13 amino acids. Here the CDR3 DNA reads TGTGCCAGCAGTGAACGGTCAGTTTCCGAGCAGTACTTC. The encoded protein is CASSERSVSEQYF.

This clone was counted a single time. The rearrangement uses TRBV25-1 and TRBJ2-5, with 7 bases that match TRBD2. CDR3 length: 15 amino acids. From germline, CDR1 is MGHDK and CDR2 SYGVNS. J was trimmed by 5 bases and V by 4 bases; bases with no gene match: 10. The CDR3 DNA is TGTGCCAGCAGTGGGGAGGGCAGGGAAGGGGAGACCCAGTACTTC. It translates to CASSGEGREGETQYF.

This clone was found a few times. The chain has TRBV16 and TRBJ1-2; D is possibly TRBD1 (6 bases). The CDR3 has 17 amino acids. The germline gives CDR1 KGHSY, CDR2 FQNENV. Between the trimmed V and J ends, which lost 2 bases and 4 bases, there was a span of 20 bases. The CDR3 spells CASSQAGPGAVSYGYTF. CDR3 DNA sequence: TGTGCCAGCAGCCAAGCAGGGCCGGGGGCGGTAAGCTATGGCTACACCTTC.

V gene TRBV25-1 combines with J gene TRBJ2-5; a weak D match, TRBD1 (5 bases). The germline gives CDR1 MGHDK, CDR2 SYGVNS. Deletions cut 4 bases from V and 6 bases from J, with 15 bases between. The CDR3 spans 14 residues. As DNA, the CDR3 is TGTGCCAGCAGTGCCTCAGGGTCCGGGCAGACCCAGTACTTC. This codes for CASSASGSGQTQYF.

This chain uses TRBV14 with TRBJ2-1, with 10 nucleotides matching TRBD2. CDR1 is SGHDN and CDR2 is FVKESK in the germline V gene. Losses at the gene ends were 1 base for V and 2 bases for J; bases not matched to a gene: 2. This CDR3 has 16 amino acids. CDR3 sequence: CASSQGTSGTYNEQFF. As DNA, the CDR3 is TGTGCCAGCAGCCAAGGGACTAGCGGTACCTACAATGAGCAGTTCTTC.

V usage is TRBV19 and J usage is TRBJ1-3, with D maybe TRBD1 (5 bases). Trimming took 6 bases from V and 0 from J, leaving 12 bases between them. CDR3 size: 15 residues. Per the germline V gene, CDR1 is LNHDA and CDR2 is SQIVND (reference sequence). The CDR3 DNA follows: TGTGCCAGTAGCCGGGAGGGGCGCTCTGGAAACACCATATATTTT. Amino acid sequence: CASSREGRSGNTIYF.

This chain uses TRBV6-5 with TRBJ1-4; D gene unclear. Between the trimmed V and J ends, which lost 0 bases and 4 bases, there was a span of 9 bases. Germline V gene lookup returns CDR1 MNHEY and CDR2 SVGAGI. The CDR3 length is 15 residues. The CDR3 coding sequence is TGTGCCAGCAGTTACTCGAGAGGTATTAATGAAAAACTGTTTTTT. It codes for CASSYSRGINEKLFF.

CDR3 protein: CAWSVGSSYEQYF. CDR3 bases: TGTGCCTGGAGTGTAGGGAGCTCCTACGAGCAGTACTTC. The chain is built from TRBV30 and TRBJ2-7, with D possibly being TRBD2 (5 bases). The CDR3 has 13 amino acids. Germline lookup yields CDR1 GTSNPN and CDR2 SVGIG (reference sequence). The ends were cut back, 0 bases at V and 0 bases at J, with 6 bases in the middle.

The rearrangement joins TRBV12-5 to TRBJ2-5; 8 bases are a match to TRBD1. Trimming cost V 4 bases and J 5 bases; bases outside gene matches: 12. This CDR3 region has 16 residues. From germline, CDR1 is LGHNT and CDR2 FRNRAP. The CDR3 nucleotides read TGTGCTAGTGGTTCGCTCCGGGACAGGAGATGGGAGACCCAGTACTTC. Translation gives CASGSLRDRRWETQYF. Based on the CDR3 plus reference TRBV12-5 and TRBJ2-5, the full variable domain is DARVTQTPRHKVTEMGQEVTMRCQPILGHNTVFWYRQTMMQGLELLAYFRNRAPLDDSGMPKDRFSAEMPDATLATLKIQPSEPRDSAVYFCASGSLRDRRWETQYFGPGTRLLVL.

This chain joins TRBV5-6 and TRBJ1-3; TRBD1 matches at 7 bases. The V gene's germline CDR1 is SGHDT and CDR2 YYEEEE. After removal of 4 bases from V and 2 bases from J, the junction contained 3 bases not matched to a gene. The length of the CDR3 is 14 residues. Here the CDR3 reads CASSLTGAGNTIYF. The CDR3 DNA reads TGTGCCAGCAGCCTCACAGGGGCTGGAAACACCATATATTTT.

This chain links TRBV10-1 with TRBJ2-7; 13 nucleotides agree with TRBD2. The CDR3 has 17 residues. V was pared by 2 bases and J by 6 bases, with 10 bases of the junction left unmatched. Germline values: CDR1 WNHNN, CDR2 SYGVQD (reference sequence). The CDR3 nucleotides are TGCGCCAGCAGTGAGCCGACTAGCGGGAGGCCCCGTGGCGAGCAGTACGTC. It yields the protein CASSEPTSGRPRGEQYV.

The chain employs TRBV4-1 and TRBJ1-6; D is ambiguous. Germline V gene lookup returns CDR1 MGHRA and CDR2 YSYEKL. The CDR3 length is 18 residues. Trimming pared 4 bases from V and 0 bases from J, leaving 16 bases between. The CDR3 reads CASSRSGILDSYNSPLHF. In DNA form, the CDR3 reads TGCGCCAGCAGCCGATCCGGTATTCTAGACTCCTATAATTCACCCCTCCACTTT.

The chain links TRBV11-3 to TRBJ2-2; possible D gene TRBD1, 6 bases. Trimming stripped 4 bases from V and 1 base from J, with 25 bases between. Germline V gene sequence: CDR1 SGHNT, CDR2 YENEEA. This CDR3 has 20 amino acids. CDR3 sequence: CASSSSFTGLLGGNTGELFF. Here the CDR3 DNA reads TGTGCCAGCAGCTCATCGTTTACCGGGCTTCTAGGGGGGAACACCGGGGAGCTGTTTTTT.

This rearrangement joins TRBV19 to TRBJ1-5; 7 bases agree with TRBD1. The J segment lost 4 bases and the V segment lost 6 bases, leaving 9 bases of the junction unmatched. The length of the CDR3 is 15 residues. Germline V gene lookup returns CDR1 LNHDA and CDR2 SQIVND (reference sequence). CDR3 in amino acids: CASSGRGRENQPQHF. The CDR3 DNA follows: TGTGCCAGTAGCGGAAGGGGGCGAGAAAATCAGCCCCAGCATTTT. Combining the CDR3 with reference TRBV19 and TRBJ1-5 gives the whole variable domain DGGITQSPKYLFRKEGQNVTLSCEQNLNHDAMYWYRQDPGQGLRLIYYSQIVNDFQKGDIAEGYSVSREKKESFPLTVTSAQKNPTAFYLCASSGRGRENQPQHFGDGTRLSIL.

The chain links TRBV9 to TRBJ1-3; D ambiguous. Trimming took off 0 bases at V and 0 bases at J, with 7 bases between the two ends. The germline V gene has CDR1 SGDLS and CDR2 YYNGEE. This CDR3 contains 15 residues. The DNA for the CDR3 is TGTGCCAGCAGCGTAGAAGCTTACTCTGGAAACACCATATATTTT. It is translated as CASSVEAYSGNTIYF.

Only one count was recorded for this clone. The chain has TRBV4-3 and TRBJ1-2; TRBD1 matches at 9 bases. V shed 1 base, J shed 4 bases, and the junction held 7 bases outside the gene matches. Per germline, CDR1 LGHNA and CDR2 YSLEER. This CDR3 contains 16 residues. The CDR3 DNA reads TGCGCCAGCAGCCAAGTTGGGACAGGGATCTTCTATGGCTACACCTTC. Protein sequence: CASSQVGTGIFYGYTF.

With regard to this clone: Additional DNA sequences in this sample encode the identical CDR3. The chain links TRBV9 to TRBJ1-3, with a possible D match to TRBD1 (6 bases). V lost 0 bases to trimming and J lost 0 bases, with 7 bases between them. The CDR3 consists of 15 residues. Germline CDR1 SGDLS, CDR2 YYNGEE. The chain's CDR3 is CASSVEGGSGNTIYF. CDR3 bases: TGTGCCAGCAGCGTAGAAGGGGGCTCTGGAAACACCATATATTTT.

V gene TRBV18 combines with J gene TRBJ1-1; D may be TRBD1 (5 bases). Germline V gene data show CDR1 as KGHSH and CDR2 as LQKENI. This CDR3 is built from 13 residues. Trimming pared 6 bases from V and 1 base from J, leaving 9 bases between. CDR3 coding DNA: TGTGCCAGCTCTGCTGGACAGAACACTGAAGCTTTCTTT. This gives the protein CASSAGQNTEAFF.

The chain carries TRBV19 and TRBJ2-2; 7 bases are shared with TRBD1. There are 14 residues in the CDR3. Germline-derived CDR1 and CDR2 are LNHDA and SQIVND (reference sequence). V gave up 8 bases and J gave up 1 base; unmatched junction bases: 4. The CDR3 DNA follows: TGTGCCAGTTCCCCAGGGGGGAACACCGGGGAGCTGTTTTTT. It encodes CASSPGGNTGELFF.

V is TRBV30 and J is TRBJ1-1, with 8 positions matching TRBD1. Germline V gene lookup returns CDR1 GTSNPN and CDR2 SVGIG (reference sequence). This CDR3 comprises 13 residues. V lost 4 bases, J lost 3 bases, and 4 bases stayed unmatched. The CDR3 DNA reads as TGTGCCTGGAATACGGACAGGGACACTGAAGCTTTCTTT. Its protein product is CAWNTDRDTEAFF.

The J gene is TRBJ2-7, the V gene TRBV19; D is uncertain. V was shortened by 3 bases and J by 6 bases, with 15 bases between the two germline ends. CDR3 size: 14 residues. CDR1 LNHDA and CDR2 SQIVND come from the germline V gene (reference sequence). The CDR3 is CASSMPGLNAEQYF. Written as DNA, the CDR3 is TGTGCCAGTAGTATGCCCGGTTTAAACGCCGAGCAGTACTTC. The variable domain in full, with the rest retrieved from reference TRBV19 and TRBJ2-7, is DGGITQSPKYLFRKEGQNVTLSCEQNLNHDAMYWYRQDPGQGLRLIYYSQIVNDFQKGDIAEGYSVSREKKESFPLTVTSAQKNPTAFYLCASSMPGLNAEQYFGPGTRLTVT.